The 4 T cell receptor beta chains below all came from one sample that was sequenced in a study of shared clonotypes between healthy human individuals. In the naive CD8 group, cells lacked CD45RO and were positively selected for CCR7, so terminally differentiated effector memory CD45RA+ cells were left out. Data came from immunoSEQ multiplex PCR; TCRdb stores just in-frame clones and leaves some out. In the table there are about 2.1 million clones, about 92% of which are singletons. Sequencing was done on a sample of naive CD8+ T cells from PBMCs. Source of these receptors: a young man in good health. Some clones in this sample may be carry-over from other donors' samples.

J is TRBJ1-5 and V is TRBV11-2; possibly TRBD1 for D (5 bases). In germline, CDR1 is SGHAT, CDR2 FQNNGV. V lost 5 bases, J lost 0 bases, and 11 bases lay in between. This CDR3 has 15 residues. The CDR3 sequence: CASSTSDSSNQPQHF. CDR3 DNA sequence: TGTGCCAGCAGCACCTCCGACAGTAGCAATCAGCCCCAGCATTTT.

The chain uses TRBV5-5 and TRBJ2-2; D is unresolved. V lost 0 bases and J lost 1, with 4 bases in between. From germline, CDR1 is SGHKS and CDR2 YYEKEE (reference sequence). There are 14 residues in the CDR3. The DNA for the CDR3 is TGTGCCAGCAGCTTGGGAGTGAACACCGGGGAGCTGTTTTTT. Protein product: CASSLGVNTGELFF.

The chain has TRBV27 and TRBJ2-1, with D tentatively TRBD2 (7 bases). CDR1 is MNHEY and CDR2 is SMNVEV in the germline V gene (reference sequence). The CDR3 loop spans 16 amino acids. Trimming stripped 2 bases from V and 10 bases from J, with 21 bases between. CDR3 in DNA: TGTGCCAGCAGTTTAGGACGGGGAGCGGGACAAGGGGAGCAGTTCTTC. Residues: CASSLGRGAGQGEQFF.

V is TRBV6-6 and J is TRBJ2-1, with D maybe TRBD2 (6 bases). The V and J ends lost 2 bases and 6 bases respectively, with 17 bases between them. CDR3 length equals 16 residues. Looked up from germline, CDR1 is MNHNY and CDR2 is SVGAGI (reference sequence). CDR3 bases: TGTGCCAGCAGTTACCATCCTAGCGCCCCCTCCAATGAGCAGTTCTTC. Translated, it gives CASSYHPSAPSNEQFF.